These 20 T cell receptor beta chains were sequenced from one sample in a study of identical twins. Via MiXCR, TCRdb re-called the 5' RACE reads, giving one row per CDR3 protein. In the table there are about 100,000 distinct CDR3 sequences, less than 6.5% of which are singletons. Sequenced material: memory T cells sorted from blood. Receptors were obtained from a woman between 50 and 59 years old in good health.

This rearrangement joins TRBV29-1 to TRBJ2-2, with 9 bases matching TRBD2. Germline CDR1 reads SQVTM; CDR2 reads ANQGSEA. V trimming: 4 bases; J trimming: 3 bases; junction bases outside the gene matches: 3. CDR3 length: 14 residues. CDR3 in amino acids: CSVGGRAHTGELFF. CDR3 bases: TGCAGCGTTGGCGGGAGGGCCCACACCGGGGAGCTGTTTTTT.

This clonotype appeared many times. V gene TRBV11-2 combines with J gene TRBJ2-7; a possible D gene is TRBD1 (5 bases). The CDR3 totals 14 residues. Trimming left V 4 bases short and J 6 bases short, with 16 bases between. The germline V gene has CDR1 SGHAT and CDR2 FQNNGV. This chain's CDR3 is CASSSLAGFSEQYV. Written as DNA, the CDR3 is TGTGCCAGCAGCTCCTTAGCAGGGTTTAGCGAGCAGTACGTC.

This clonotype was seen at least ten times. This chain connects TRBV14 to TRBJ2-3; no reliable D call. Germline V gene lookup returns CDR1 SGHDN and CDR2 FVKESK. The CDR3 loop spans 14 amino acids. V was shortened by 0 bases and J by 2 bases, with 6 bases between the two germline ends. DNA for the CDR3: TGTGCCAGCAGCCAAGAGCTCTTCACAGATACGCAGTATTTT. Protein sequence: CASSQELFTDTQYF.

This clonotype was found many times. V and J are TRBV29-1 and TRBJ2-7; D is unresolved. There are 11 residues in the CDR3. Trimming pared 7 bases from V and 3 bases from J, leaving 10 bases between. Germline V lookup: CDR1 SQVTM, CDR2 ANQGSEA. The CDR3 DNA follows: TGCAGCGGAACTCGTGGCTACGAGCAGTACTTC. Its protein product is CSGTRGYEQYF.

In DNA, the CDR3 is TGTGCCTGGAGTGGCCTAGGGCCCTGGGAGCTGTTTTTT. Its translation is CAWSGLGPWELFF. The rearrangement links TRBV30 to TRBJ2-2; no reliable D call. Trimming cost V 1 base and J 9 bases, with 12 bases left between them. This CDR3 has 13 residues. Germline V gene lookup returns CDR1 GTSNPN and CDR2 SVGIG (reference sequence).

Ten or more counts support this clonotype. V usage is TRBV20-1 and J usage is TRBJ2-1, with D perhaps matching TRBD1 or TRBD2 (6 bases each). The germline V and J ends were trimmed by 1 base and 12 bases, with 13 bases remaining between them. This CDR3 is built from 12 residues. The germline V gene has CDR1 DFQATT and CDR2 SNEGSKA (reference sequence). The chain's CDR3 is CSARVGGVGQFF. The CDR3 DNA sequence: TGCAGTGCTAGAGTGGGGGGCGTGGGGCAGTTCTTC.

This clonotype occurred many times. Here the CDR3 DNA reads TGCGCCAGCCACCCCGGGGGTACGAACACCGGGGAGCTGTTTTTT. Amino acids: CASHPGGTNTGELFF. The chain carries TRBV10-1 and TRBJ2-2, with D possibly being TRBD2 (6 bases). The CDR3 is 15 residues long. V was cut by 8 bases and J by 0 bases, with 13 bases left in between. Germline lookup yields CDR1 WNHNN and CDR2 SYGVQD (reference sequence).

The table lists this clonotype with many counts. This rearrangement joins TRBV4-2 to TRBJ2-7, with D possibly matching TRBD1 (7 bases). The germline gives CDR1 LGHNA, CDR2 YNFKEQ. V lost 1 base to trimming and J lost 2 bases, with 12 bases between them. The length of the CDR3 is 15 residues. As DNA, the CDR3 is TGTGCCAGCAGCCAAGTCGCGGGACAGACCTACGAGCAGTACTTC. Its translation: CASSQVAGQTYEQYF.

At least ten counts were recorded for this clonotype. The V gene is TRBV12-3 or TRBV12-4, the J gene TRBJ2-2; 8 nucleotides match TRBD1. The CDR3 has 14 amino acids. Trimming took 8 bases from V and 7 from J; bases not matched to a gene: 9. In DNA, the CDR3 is TGTGCCAGCCGACAGGGGAATAAGGTCGGGGAGCTGTTTTTT. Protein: CASRQGNKVGELFF.

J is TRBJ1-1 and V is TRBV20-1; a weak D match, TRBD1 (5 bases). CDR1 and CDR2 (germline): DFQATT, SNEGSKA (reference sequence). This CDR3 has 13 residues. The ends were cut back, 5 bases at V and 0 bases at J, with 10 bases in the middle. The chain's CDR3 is CSAQAGLNTEAFF. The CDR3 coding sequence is TGCAGTGCTCAGGCAGGGCTGAACACTGAAGCTTTCTTT.

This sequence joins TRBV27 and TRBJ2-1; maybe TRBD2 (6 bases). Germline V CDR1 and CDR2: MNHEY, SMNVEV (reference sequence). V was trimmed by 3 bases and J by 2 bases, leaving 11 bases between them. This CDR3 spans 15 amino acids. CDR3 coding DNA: TGTGCCAGCAGTTTGCGGCGGGACGCCTACAATGAGCAGTTCTTC. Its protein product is CASSLRRDAYNEQFF.

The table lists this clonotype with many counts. CDR3 protein: CSARGEIGGPPQYF. CDR3 DNA: TGCAGTGCTAGAGGGGAGATAGGAGGGCCTCCGCAGTATTTT. This chain uses TRBV20-1 with TRBJ2-3, with a possible D match to TRBD2 (6 bases). Germline values: CDR1 DFQATT, CDR2 SNEGSKA (reference sequence). The CDR3 has 14 amino acids. The V end was cut by 1 base, the J end by 10 bases, with 18 bases between.

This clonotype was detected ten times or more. The CDR3 DNA reads as TGCAGTGCTAGAAGGGAGGATACGCAGTATTTT. Protein sequence: CSARREDTQYF. V gene TRBV20-1 combines with J gene TRBJ2-3, with D perhaps matching TRBD2 (5 bases). Trimming stripped 2 bases from V and 6 bases from J, with 6 bases between. This CDR3 comprises 11 residues. Germline CDR1 and CDR2: DFQATT and SNEGSKA (reference sequence).

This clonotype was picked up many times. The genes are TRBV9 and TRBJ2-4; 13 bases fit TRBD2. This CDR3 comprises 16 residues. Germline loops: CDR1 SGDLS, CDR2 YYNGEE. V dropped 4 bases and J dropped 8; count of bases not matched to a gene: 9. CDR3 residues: CASSPGLAGAGDIQYF. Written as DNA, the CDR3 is TGTGCCAGCAGCCCAGGACTAGCGGGAGCAGGGGACATTCAGTACTTC.

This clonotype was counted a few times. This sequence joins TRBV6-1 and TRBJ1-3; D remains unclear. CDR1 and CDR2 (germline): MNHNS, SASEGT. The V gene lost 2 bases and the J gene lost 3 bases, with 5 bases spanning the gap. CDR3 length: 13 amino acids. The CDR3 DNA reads TGTGCCAGCAGTGAAATATATGGAAACACCATATATTTT. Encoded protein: CASSEIYGNTIYF.

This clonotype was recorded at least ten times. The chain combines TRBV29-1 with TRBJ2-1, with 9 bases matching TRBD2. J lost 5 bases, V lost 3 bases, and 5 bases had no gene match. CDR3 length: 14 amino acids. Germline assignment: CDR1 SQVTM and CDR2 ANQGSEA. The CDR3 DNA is TGCAGCGTTGATGTAGCGGGAGTCCACAATGAGCAGTTCTTC. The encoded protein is CSVDVAGVHNEQFF.

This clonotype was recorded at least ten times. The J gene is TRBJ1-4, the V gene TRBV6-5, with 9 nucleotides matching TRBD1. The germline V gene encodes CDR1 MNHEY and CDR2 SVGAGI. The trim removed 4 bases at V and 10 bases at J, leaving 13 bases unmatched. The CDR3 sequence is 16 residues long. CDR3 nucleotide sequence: TGTGCCAGCAGTTCCCAGACCGGGACAGGGATGGGAAAACTGTTTTTT. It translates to CASSSQTGTGMGKLFF.

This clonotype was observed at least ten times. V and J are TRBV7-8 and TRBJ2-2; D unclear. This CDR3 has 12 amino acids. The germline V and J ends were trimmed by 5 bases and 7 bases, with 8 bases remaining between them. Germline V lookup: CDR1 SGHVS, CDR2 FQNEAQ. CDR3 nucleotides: TGTGCCAGCAGCCACTCGGGCGGGGAGCTGTTTTTT. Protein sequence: CASSHSGGELFF.

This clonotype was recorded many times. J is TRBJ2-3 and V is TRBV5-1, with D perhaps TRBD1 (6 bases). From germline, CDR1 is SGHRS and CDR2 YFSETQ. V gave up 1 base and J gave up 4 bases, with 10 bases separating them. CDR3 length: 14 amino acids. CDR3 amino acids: CASSLFSGADTQYF. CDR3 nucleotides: TGCGCCAGCAGCTTGTTCTCAGGGGCAGATACGCAGTATTTT.

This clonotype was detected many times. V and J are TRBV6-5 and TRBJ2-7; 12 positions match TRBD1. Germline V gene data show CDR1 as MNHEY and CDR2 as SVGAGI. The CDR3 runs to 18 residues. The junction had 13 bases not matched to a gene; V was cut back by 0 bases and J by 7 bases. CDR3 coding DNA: TGTGCCAGCAGTTACTCCGGGGACAGGGGGCATCGGAGTAGGGAGCAGTACTTC. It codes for CASSYSGDRGHRSREQYF.